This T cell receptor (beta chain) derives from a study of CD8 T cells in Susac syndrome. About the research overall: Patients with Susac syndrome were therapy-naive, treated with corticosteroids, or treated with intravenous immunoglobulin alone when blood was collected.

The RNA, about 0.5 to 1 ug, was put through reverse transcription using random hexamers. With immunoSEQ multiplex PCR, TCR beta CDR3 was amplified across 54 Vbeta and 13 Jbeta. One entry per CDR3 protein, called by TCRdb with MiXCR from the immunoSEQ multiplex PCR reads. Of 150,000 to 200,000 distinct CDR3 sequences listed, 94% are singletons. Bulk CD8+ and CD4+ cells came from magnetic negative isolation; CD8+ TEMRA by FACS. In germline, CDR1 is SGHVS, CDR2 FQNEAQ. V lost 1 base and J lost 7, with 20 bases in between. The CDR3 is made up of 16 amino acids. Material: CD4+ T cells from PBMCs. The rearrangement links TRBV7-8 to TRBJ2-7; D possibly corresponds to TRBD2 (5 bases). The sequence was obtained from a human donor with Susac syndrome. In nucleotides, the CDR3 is TGTGCCAGCAGCTTAGACGGTTGGGGTCGGGGTGAAGAGCAGTACTTC. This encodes CASSLDGWGRGEEQYF.